The subject of this entry is one T cell receptor beta chain. Its antigen is still unknown. This sample was included in a study of CD8 T cells in Susac syndrome. Findings of the study overall: The study recognized that its TCR sequencing and HLA analysis covered a relatively small number of individuals.

It was treatment-naive patients with stable or active relapsing-remitting disease who made up the multiple sclerosis controls. Purification of the CD8+ and CD4+ T cells relied on negative isolation, and TEMRA cells underwent FACS enrichment. With random hexamers, reverse transcription was performed on about 0.45 to 1 ug of RNA. immunoSEQ multiplex PCR amplified TCR beta CDR3 across 54 Vbeta, 13 Jbeta. TCRdb called the immunoSEQ multiplex PCR reads again in MiXCR, with one record for every CDR3 protein. The sample includes approximately 110,000 distinct CDR3 sequences, 85% to 95% seen only once; the top ten take 0.25% to 0.35%. The sequence was obtained from a human donor with multiple sclerosis. The sequencing input was CD8+ T cells from PBMCs.

DNA of the CDR3: TGTGCCAGCAGCCAAGAGTCTAGCGGGAGGTACAATGAGCAGTTCTTC. Residues: CASSQESSGRYNEQFF. V is TRBV3-1 and J is TRBJ2-1; 11 nucleotides line up with TRBD2. V lost 0 bases to trimming and J lost 4 bases; unmatched junction nucleotides: 2. The CDR3 has 16 amino acids. Germline-derived CDR1 and CDR2 are LGHDT and YNNKEL (reference sequence).